This T cell receptor (beta chain) came from a study of tumor-infiltrating lymphocytes in localized non-small cell lung cancer. At the level of the study: Some samples were collected after neoadjuvant chemotherapy; smokers, never-smokers and several histologies were included. From each patient, both tumor and uninvolved lung, non-adjacent to tumor, were sampled.

Deletions cut 3 bases from V and 1 base from J, with 9 bases between. The CDR3 consists of 15 residues. Germline loops: CDR1 LNHDA, CDR2 SQIVND (reference sequence). As to this clone: The antigen is not known.

Study findings and constraints: TCR sequencing covered a subset of patients with enough tissue. Immunotypes IM1 and IM2 had similar TCR-derived T-cell fractions.

Generated by immunoSEQ multiplex PCR, the TCRdb table keeps only in-frame clones and is missing some. Altogether roughly 8,900 clones are present, around 77% being singletons, with the ten largest covering under 20%. Sequencing input: uninvolved lung tissue not adjacent to the tumor. The source is a human donor with non-small cell lung cancer. The rearrangement uses TRBV19 and TRBJ2-2; D unclear. In nucleotides, the CDR3 is TGTGCCAGTAGTATCTATTCGAGGAACACCGGGGAGCTGTTTTTT. It is translated as CASSIYSRNTGELFF.